A selection of T cell receptor beta chains follows, all from one sample in a study of blood T cells in healthy people across ages. TCRdb called the 5' RACE reads again in MiXCR, with one record for every CDR3 protein. The table has 790,000 or so distinct CDR3 sequences, 56% seen once. The material sequenced was blood. These TCRs come from a man aged 40-55 years in good health. Each CDR3 is given with its conserved first and last residue. A D gene is named only where the DNA matches it firmly. Rows give clone size only sometimes, using once, few, many, or a class for an expanded clone.

clone_size,v_call,d_call,cdr3_length,j_call,cdr3_nt,cdr3_aa
many,TRBV20-1,NA,13,TRBJ2-7,TGCAGTGCCGTCTCCCGGTCCGTAGTCGAGCAGTACTTC,CSAVSRSVVEQYF
NA,TRBV5-1,TRBD2,14,TRBJ2-1,TGCGCCAGCAGCTTGACTAGCGGGGGCAAAGAGCAGTTCTTC,CASSLTSGGKEQFF
NA,TRBV28,NA,14,TRBJ2-1,TGTGCCAGCAACCAAGCGGAGGCTAACAATGAGCAGTTCTTC,CASNQAEANNEQFF
NA,TRBV7-9,NA,14,TRBJ2-3,TGTGCCAGCAGCACGGGGGCTCCCATGGGTGAGCAGTATTTT,CASSTGAPMGEQYF
NA,TRBV6-5,NA,13,TRBJ1-2,TGTGCCAGCAGCCTCCCCGACAGCTATGGCTACACCTTC,CASSLPDSYGYTF
NA,TRBV5-1,NA,15,TRBJ1-1,TGCGCCAGCAGCTTGGTTAGGGGAGCGAACACTGAAGCTTTCTTT,CASSLVRGANTEAFF
NA,TRBV27,TRBD2,14,TRBJ2-7,TGTGGCAGCAGTTTATCGGGACTAAACTACGAGCAGTACTTC,CGSSLSGLNYEQYF
NA,TRBV18,NA,13,TRBJ2-7,TGTGCCAGCTCATCGAACGACGGATACGAGCAGTACTTC,CASSSNDGYEQYF
NA,TRBV6-6,NA,15,TRBJ1-2,TGTGCCAGCAGTTACTACGCTGGATCAAACTATGGCTACACCTTC,CASSYYAGSNYGYTF
few,TRBV6-5,NA,14,TRBJ2-5,TGCGCCAGCCGGAACAGGACAGCTCAAGAGACCCAGTACTTC,CASRNRTAQETQYF
NA,TRBV11-1,TRBD2,14,TRBJ2-1,TGTGCCAGCAGCGGGACTAGCGGGCCCAATGAGCAGTTCTTC,CASSGTSGPNEQFF
NA,TRBV20-1,NA,13,TRBJ2-1,TGCAGTGCTAACGGGGATTCCTACAATGAGCAGTTCTTC,CSANGDSYNEQFF
NA,TRBV27,NA,15,TRBJ1-4,TGTGCCAGCAGTTTATCAAGGTTGGGTAATGAAAAACTGTTTTTT,CASSLSRLGNEKLFF
NA,TRBV7-3,NA,15,TRBJ2-1,TGTGCCAGCAGCTTAACGGTGGTAGAATACAATGAGCAGTTCTTC,CASSLTVVEYNEQFF
NA,TRBV28,NA,13,TRBJ2-7,TGTGCCACACATTACGGGAGCATATACGAGCAGTACTTC,CATHYGSIYEQYF
NA,TRBV5-5,NA,14,TRBJ2-7,TGTGCCAGCAGCTTGGGCGCGGGTCTGTACGAGCAGTACTTC,CASSLGAGLYEQYF
NA,TRBV12-3/TRBV12-4,NA,12,TRBJ2-3,TGTGCCAGCATGCGAGTGGCAGATACGCAGTATTTT,CASMRVADTQYF
NA,TRBV20-1,NA,14,TRBJ1-2,TGCAGTGCTAGAGTTCGGCAGCCCCAGTATGGCTACACCTTC,CSARVRQPQYGYTF
few,TRBV10-3,NA,13,TRBJ2-5,TGTGCCATCAGCCCGGAGGGCCAGGAGACCCAGTACTTC,CAISPEGQETQYF
NA,TRBV2,NA,15,TRBJ2-1,TGTGCCAGCAGTAAGCAAGGGGGGTCCTACAATGAGCAGTTCTTC,CASSKQGGSYNEQFF
NA,TRBV7-9,TRBD1,16,TRBJ2-7,TGTGCCAGCAGACCAATCACCGGGACAGGGCTCCCCGAGCAGTACTTC,CASRPITGTGLPEQYF
NA,TRBV27,NA,15,TRBJ1-2,TGTGCCAGCAGTGCCCGGCTGCAGGGGATGGGTGGCTACACCTTC,CASSARLQGMGGYTF
few,TRBV10-3,NA,12,TRBJ2-7,TGTGCCATCAGGGACACGCACGGTGGGCAGTACTTC,CAIRDTHGGQYF
NA,TRBV12-3/TRBV12-4,NA,13,TRBJ2-5,TGTGCCAGCAGTGTGAAGATCTTTAGGGAGCAGTACTTC,CASSVKIFREQYF
NA,TRBV9,TRBD1,18,TRBJ2-7,TGTGCCAGCAGCGTAGGGACAGGGGCCAATAGGGTCACCTACGAGCAGTACTTC,CASSVGTGANRVTYEQYF
NA,TRBV5-4,TRBD1,15,TRBJ2-7,TGTGCCAGCAGCTTGGCCGGGACAGGGGTTCACGAGCAGTACTTC,CASSLAGTGVHEQYF
NA,TRBV18,NA,15,TRBJ2-7,TGTGCCAGCTCACCACCACTTGTTAGTCCCTACGAGCAGTACTTC,CASSPPLVSPYEQYF
NA,TRBV20-1,NA,13,TRBJ2-7,TGCAGTGCTAGCGGGAACATGCCGGAAGAGCAGTACTTC,CSASGNMPEEQYF
NA,TRBV7-2,NA,17,TRBJ2-4,TGTACCAGCAGCCGTAGCGTGGGGAGAGGATCAAAAAACATTCAGTACTTC,CTSSRSVGRGSKNIQYF
many,TRBV7-2,TRBD2,14,TRBJ2-5,TGTGCCAGCAGCTTAGCGTGGGGGGGGGAGACCCAGTACTTC,CASSLAWGGETQYF
few,TRBV6-5,TRBD2,14,TRBJ2-5,TGTGCCAGCAGCCTCGGGATCGGGGGGGAGACCCAGTACTTC,CASSLGIGGETQYF
NA,TRBV28,NA,13,TRBJ1-1,TGTGCCAGCTCTCGAGGGGTTGCCACTGAAGCTTTCTTT,CASSRGVATEAFF
NA,TRBV28,NA,14,TRBJ1-2,TGTGCCAGCAGCCGGCCGTCATCTAACTATGGCTACACCTTC,CASSRPSSNYGYTF
NA,TRBV6-6,NA,16,TRBJ2-1,TGTGCCAGCAGCCCCCAGACTGATAGCTCCTACAATGAGCAGTTCTTC,CASSPQTDSSYNEQFF
NA,TRBV20-1,NA,13,TRBJ1-5,TGCAGTGCTAGGGAGGACCTCTATCGGCCCCAGCATTTT,CSAREDLYRPQHF
NA,TRBV27,TRBD1,14,TRBJ1-5,TGTGCCAGCAGTGCCGCAGGGGGTCATCAGCCCCAGCATTTT,CASSAAGGHQPQHF
NA,TRBV5-1,NA,17,TRBJ1-4,TGCGCCAGCAGCTTGAGATCGTCGTCGGATTTGGTTGAAAAACTGTTTTTT,CASSLRSSSDLVEKLFF
few,TRBV18,NA,13,TRBJ2-7,TGTGCCAGCTCACCGCCGACCGGCTACGAGCAGTACTTC,CASSPPTGYEQYF
medium-sized,TRBV7-2,TRBD2,19,TRBJ2-7,TGTGCCAGCAGCTTTACTTCATCCGGGACTAGCGGGAGTAACCACGAGCAGTACTTC,CASSFTSSGTSGSNHEQYF
NA,TRBV4-3,NA,15,TRBJ2-1,TGCGCCAGCAGCCTCAGCGGTAGGGCCGTGAATGAGCAGTTCTTC,CASSLSGRAVNEQFF